The 10 T cell receptor beta chains listed next were all sequenced from one sample in a study of neoadjuvant nivolumab and ipilimumab in lung cancer. Clones were read by immunoSEQ multiplex PCR, and TCRdb kept only the in-frame ones, dropping some. The table lists some 5,600 clones, around 91% of them singletons. This material consisted of blood, taken after neoadjuvant nivolumab, alone or with ipilimumab, at or shortly before surgery. Source of these receptors: an adult with non-small cell lung cancer. Some clones in this sample may be carry-over from other donors' samples.

This chain connects TRBV5-1 to TRBJ2-3; TRBD2 matches at 8 bases. J lost 8 bases, V lost 3 bases, and 14 bases had no gene match. The CDR3 sequence is 16 residues long. Germline V CDR1 and CDR2: SGHRS, YFSETQ. The CDR3 DNA is TGCGCCAGCAGCTCCTTTAGCGGGGCCTCACGGGGTACGCAGTATTTT. Protein product: CASSSFSGASRGTQYF.

This chain uses TRBV6-1 with TRBJ1-5; D perhaps matches TRBD1 (5 bases). V dropped 1 base and J dropped 3 bases, with 16 bases sitting between them. The length of the CDR3 is 17 residues. The V gene's germline CDR1 is MNHNS and CDR2 SASEGT. The CDR3 is CASSEDRQGGANQPQHF. As DNA, the CDR3 is TGTGCCAGCAGTGAAGATCGGCAGGGAGGCGCCAATCAGCCCCAGCATTTT.

This chain uses TRBV20-1 with TRBJ1-2; no reliable D call. V was clipped by 3 bases and J by 7 bases, with 9 bases between them. Germline CDR1 DFQATT, CDR2 SNEGSKA (reference sequence). The length of the CDR3 is 11 residues. The CDR3 region is CSASPASGYTF. The CDR3 DNA is TGCAGTGCTAGCCCGGCAAGTGGCTACACCTTC.

The V and J genes are TRBV30 and TRBJ2-3, with 10 bases lining up with TRBD1. The CDR3 runs to 15 residues. Germline-derived CDR1 and CDR2 are GTSNPN and SVGIG (reference sequence). V was pared by 5 bases and J by 5 bases, with 10 bases of the junction left unmatched. The CDR3 protein is CAWGTGDAGGDTQYF. In DNA, the CDR3 is TGTGCCTGGGGGACAGGGGACGCCGGTGGAGATACGCAGTATTTT. The full variable domain, its missing parts supplied by reference TRBV30 and TRBJ2-3, is SQTIHQWPATLVQPVGSPLSLECTVEGTSNPNLYWYRQAAGRGLQLLFYSVGIGQISSEVPQNLSASRPQDRQFILSSKKLLLSDSGFYLCAWGTGDAGGDTQYFGPGTRLTVL.

J is TRBJ2-2 and V is TRBV6-5; no definite D call. The CDR3 has 14 amino acids. The germline CDR1 and CDR2 sequences are MNHEY and SVGAGI. V lost 7 bases and J 5 bases, leaving 14 bases between the germline ends. The CDR3 reads CASTKNQWTGELFF. Here the CDR3 DNA reads TGTGCCAGCACAAAGAATCAGTGGACCGGGGAGCTGTTTTTT.

V is TRBV6-5 and J is TRBJ2-1; 13 nucleotides match TRBD2. The CDR3 is 16 amino acids. Germline lookup yields CDR1 MNHEY and CDR2 SVGAGI. With 0 bases clipped from V and 8 bases from J, the junction kept 4 bases outside the gene matches. CDR3 protein: CASSYSGLAGTYEQFF. CDR3 in DNA: TGTGCCAGCAGTTACTCGGGACTAGCGGGAACCTATGAGCAGTTCTTC.

This rearrangement joins TRBV11-2 to TRBJ2-6; D is unclear. The CDR3 covers 15 residues. V was cut by 5 bases and J by 0 bases, with 8 bases left in between. Germline CDR1 SGHAT, CDR2 FQNNGV. CDR3: CASSRGSSGANVLTF. The CDR3 DNA is TGTGCCAGCAGCCGAGGCAGCTCTGGGGCCAACGTCCTGACTTTC.

The genes are TRBV7-9 and TRBJ2-5; TRBD2 agrees at 12 bases. Germline values: CDR1 SEHNR, CDR2 FQNEAQ (reference sequence). CDR3 length: 15 amino acids. Trimming took 4 bases from V and 5 from J; bases not matched to a gene: 5. DNA for the CDR3: TGTGCCAGCAGCTACGTGACTAGCGGGAGCGAGACCCAGTACTTC. It specifies CASSYVTSGSETQYF.

The rearrangement links TRBV9 to TRBJ2-5, with 12 nucleotides matching TRBD1. The CDR3 contains 15 residues. V trimming: 2 bases; J trimming: 2 bases; junction bases outside the gene matches: 1. CDR1 and CDR2 (germline): SGDLS, YYNGEE. The CDR3 sequence is CASSVGQGAQETQYF. The CDR3 DNA follows: TGTGCCAGCAGCGTGGGACAGGGGGCGCAAGAGACCCAGTACTTC.

V is TRBV5-1 and J is TRBJ1-1, with 7 bases fitting TRBD1. CDR1 is SGHRS and CDR2 is YFSETQ in the germline V gene. The V and J ends lost 0 bases and 0 bases, in that order; junction bases with no gene match: 2. CDR3 length: 15 amino acids. CDR3 nucleotides: TGCGCCAGCAGCTTGGCGGGGACAGTGAACACTGAAGCTTTCTTT. Translating it yields CASSLAGTVNTEAFF.